One sample yielded the 2 T cell receptor beta chains listed below, sequenced in a study of cytomegalovirus exposure and HLA in healthy donors. Data came from immunoSEQ multiplex PCR; TCRdb stores just in-frame clones and leaves some out. The table lists under 200,000 clones, about 86% of them singletons. Sequencing used PBMCs. All receptors come from a woman aged 25 to 39 in good health and CMV-seronegative.

This chain uses TRBV7-8 with TRBJ2-3; D ambiguous. V lost 2 bases and J 5 bases, leaving 2 bases between the germline ends. There are 11 residues in the CDR3. Germline V gene sequence: CDR1 SGHVS, CDR2 FQNEAQ. The CDR3 reads CASSLQDTQYF. CDR3 nucleotide sequence: TGTGCCAGCAGCTTACAAGATACGCAGTATTTT.

This clone appeared once. The chain joins TRBV15 to TRBJ1-2; 7 nucleotides line up with TRBD1. In germline, CDR1 is LNHNV, CDR2 YYDKDF (reference sequence). Unmatched junction bases numbered 12, after V lost 0 bases and J lost 5 bases. The CDR3 runs to 17 residues. CDR3 DNA: TGTGCCACCAGCAGAGATGGGGGTCCGGGACAGCATTATGGCTACACCTTC. It is translated as CATSRDGGPGQHYGYTF.